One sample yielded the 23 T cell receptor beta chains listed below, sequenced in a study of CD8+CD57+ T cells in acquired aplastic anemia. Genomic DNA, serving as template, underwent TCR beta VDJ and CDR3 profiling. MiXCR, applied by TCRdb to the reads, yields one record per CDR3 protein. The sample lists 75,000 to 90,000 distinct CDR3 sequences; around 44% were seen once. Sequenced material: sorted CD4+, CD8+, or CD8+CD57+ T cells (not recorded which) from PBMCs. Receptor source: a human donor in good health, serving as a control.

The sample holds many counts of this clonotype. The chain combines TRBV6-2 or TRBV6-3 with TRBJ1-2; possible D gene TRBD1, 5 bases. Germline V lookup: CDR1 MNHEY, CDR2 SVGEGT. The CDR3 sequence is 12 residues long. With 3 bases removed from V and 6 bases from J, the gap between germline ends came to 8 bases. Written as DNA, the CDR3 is TGTGCCAGCAGTTATTGGACAAATGGCTACACCTTC. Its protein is CASSYWTNGYTF.

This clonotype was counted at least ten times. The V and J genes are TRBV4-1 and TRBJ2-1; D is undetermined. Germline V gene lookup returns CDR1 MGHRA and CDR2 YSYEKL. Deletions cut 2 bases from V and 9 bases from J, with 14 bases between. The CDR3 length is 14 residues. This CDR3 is CASSQQTWVSEQFF. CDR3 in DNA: TGCGCCAGCAGCCAACAGACCTGGGTTTCTGAGCAGTTCTTC.

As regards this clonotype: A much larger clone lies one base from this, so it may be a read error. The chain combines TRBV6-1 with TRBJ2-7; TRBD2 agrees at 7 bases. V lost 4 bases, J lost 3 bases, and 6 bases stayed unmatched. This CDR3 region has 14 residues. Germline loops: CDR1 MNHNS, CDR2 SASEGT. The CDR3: CASSGRLALYEQYF. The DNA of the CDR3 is TGTGCCAGCAGTGGGAGACTAGCTCTCTACGAGCAGTACTTC.

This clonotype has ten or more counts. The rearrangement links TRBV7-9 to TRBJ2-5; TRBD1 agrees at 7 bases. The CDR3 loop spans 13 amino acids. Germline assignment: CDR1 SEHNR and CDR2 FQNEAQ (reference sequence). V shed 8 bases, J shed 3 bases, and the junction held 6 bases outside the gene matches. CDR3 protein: CASLPDREETQYF. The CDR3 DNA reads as TGTGCCAGCTTGCCCGACAGGGAAGAGACCCAGTACTTC.

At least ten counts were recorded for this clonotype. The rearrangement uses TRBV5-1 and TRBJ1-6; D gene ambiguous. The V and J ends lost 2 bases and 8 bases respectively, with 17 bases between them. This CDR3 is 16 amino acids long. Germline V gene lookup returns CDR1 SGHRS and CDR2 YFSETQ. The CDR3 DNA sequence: TGCGCCAGCAGCTTTGGTAGTAGGGAGGTGGATTCACCCCTCCACTTT. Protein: CASSFGSREVDSPLHF.

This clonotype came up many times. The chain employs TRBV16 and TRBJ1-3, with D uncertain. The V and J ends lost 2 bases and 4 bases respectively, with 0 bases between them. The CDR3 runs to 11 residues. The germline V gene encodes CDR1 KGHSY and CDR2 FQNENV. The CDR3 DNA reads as TGTGCCAGCAGCCAAGGAAACACCATATATTTT. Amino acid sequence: CASSQGNTIYF.

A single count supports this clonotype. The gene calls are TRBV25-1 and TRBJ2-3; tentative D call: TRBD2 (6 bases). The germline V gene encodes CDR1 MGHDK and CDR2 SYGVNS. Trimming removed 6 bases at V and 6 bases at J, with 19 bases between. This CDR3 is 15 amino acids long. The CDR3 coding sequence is TGTGCCAGCAGCCCATGGTCAGGCGGGGCCGATACGCAGTATTTT. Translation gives CASSPWSGGADTQYF.

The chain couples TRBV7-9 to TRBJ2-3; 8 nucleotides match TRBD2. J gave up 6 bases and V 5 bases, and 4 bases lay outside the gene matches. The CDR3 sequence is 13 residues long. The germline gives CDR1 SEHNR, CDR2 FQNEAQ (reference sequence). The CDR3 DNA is TGTGCCAGCAGCCGGGGGGGTGACGATACGCAGTATTTT. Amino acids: CASSRGGDDTQYF. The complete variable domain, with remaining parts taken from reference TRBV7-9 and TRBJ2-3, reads DTGVSQNPRHKITKRGQNVTFRCDPISEHNRLYWYRQTLGQGPEFLTYFQNEAQLEKSRLLSDRFSAERPKGSFSTLEIQRTEQGDSAMYLCASSRGGDDTQYFGPGTRLTVL.

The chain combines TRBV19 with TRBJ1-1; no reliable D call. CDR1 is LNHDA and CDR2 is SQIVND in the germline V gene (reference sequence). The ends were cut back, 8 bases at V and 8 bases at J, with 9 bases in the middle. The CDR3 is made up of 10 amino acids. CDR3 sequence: CASWAGEAFF. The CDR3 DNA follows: TGTGCCAGTTGGGCGGGGGAAGCTTTCTTT. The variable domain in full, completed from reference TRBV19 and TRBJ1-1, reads DGGITQSPKYLFRKEGQNVTLSCEQNLNHDAMYWYRQDPGQGLRLIYYSQIVNDFQKGDIAEGYSVSREKKESFPLTVTSAQKNPTAFYLCASWAGEAFFGQGTRLTVV.

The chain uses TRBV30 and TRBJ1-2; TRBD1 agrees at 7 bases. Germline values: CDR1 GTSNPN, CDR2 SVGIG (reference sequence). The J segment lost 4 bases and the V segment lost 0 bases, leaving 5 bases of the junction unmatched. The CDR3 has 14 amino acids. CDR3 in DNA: TGTGCCTGGAGTGTACTCCAGGGGGGCTATGGCTACACCTTC. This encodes CAWSVLQGGYGYTF.

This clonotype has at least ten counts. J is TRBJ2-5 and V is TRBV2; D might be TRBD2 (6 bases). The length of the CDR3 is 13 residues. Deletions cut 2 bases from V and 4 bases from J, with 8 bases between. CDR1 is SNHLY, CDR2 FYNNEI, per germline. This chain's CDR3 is CASSELGGETQYF. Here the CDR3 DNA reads TGTGCCAGCAGTGAACTGGGGGGAGAGACCCAGTACTTC.

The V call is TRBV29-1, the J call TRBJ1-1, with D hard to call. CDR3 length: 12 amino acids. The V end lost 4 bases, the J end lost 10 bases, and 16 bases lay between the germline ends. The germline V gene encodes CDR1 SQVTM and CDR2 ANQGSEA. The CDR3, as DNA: TGCAGCGTTGGGGAGGTTGGTTACGGAGCTTTCTTT. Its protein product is CSVGEVGYGAFF.

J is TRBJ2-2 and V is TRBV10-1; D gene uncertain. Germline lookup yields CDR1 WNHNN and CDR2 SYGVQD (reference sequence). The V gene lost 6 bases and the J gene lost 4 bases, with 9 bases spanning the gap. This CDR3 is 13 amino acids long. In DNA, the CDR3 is TGCGCCAGCAGCCAAGAACCCACCGGGGAGCTGTTTTTT. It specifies CASSQEPTGELFF.

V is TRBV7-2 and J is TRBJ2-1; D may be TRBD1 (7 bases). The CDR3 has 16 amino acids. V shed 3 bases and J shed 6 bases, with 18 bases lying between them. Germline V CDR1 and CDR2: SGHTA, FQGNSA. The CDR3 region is CASSFALGGQINEQFF. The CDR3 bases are TGTGCCAGCAGCTTCGCACTGGGGGGACAGATCAATGAGCAGTTCTTC.

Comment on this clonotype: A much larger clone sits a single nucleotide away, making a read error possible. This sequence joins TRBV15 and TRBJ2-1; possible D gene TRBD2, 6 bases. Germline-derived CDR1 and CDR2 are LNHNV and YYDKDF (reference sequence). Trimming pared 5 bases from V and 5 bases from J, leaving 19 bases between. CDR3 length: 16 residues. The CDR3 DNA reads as TGTGCCACCAGCTTAGGGGAAGGGGAGGACCACAATGAGCAGTTCTTC. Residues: CATSLGEGEDHNEQFF.

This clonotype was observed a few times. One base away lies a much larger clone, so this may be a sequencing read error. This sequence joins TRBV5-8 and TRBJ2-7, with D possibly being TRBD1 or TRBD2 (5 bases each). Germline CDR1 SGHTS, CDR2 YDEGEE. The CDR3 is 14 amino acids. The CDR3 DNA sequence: TGTGCCAGCACCCATCGGACTCAGGACAACGAGCAGCACTTC. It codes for CASTHRTQDNEQHF.

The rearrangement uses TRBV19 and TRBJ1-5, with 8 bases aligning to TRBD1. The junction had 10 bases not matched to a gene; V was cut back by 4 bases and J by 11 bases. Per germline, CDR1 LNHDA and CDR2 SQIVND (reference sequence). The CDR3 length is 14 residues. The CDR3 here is CASSTGGVGQTQHF. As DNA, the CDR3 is TGTGCCAGTAGTACAGGGGGCGTTGGACAGACCCAGCATTTT.

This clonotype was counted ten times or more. The CDR3 DNA is TGTGCCAGTAGTATAGGGCTAGCGGGAAGAGAGCAGTACTTC. As protein: CASSIGLAGREQYF. The J gene is TRBJ2-7, the V gene TRBV19; 9 bases are a match to TRBD2. J gave up 7 bases and V 1 base, and 5 bases lay outside the gene matches. Germline V gene data show CDR1 as LNHDA and CDR2 as SQIVND (reference sequence). The CDR3 is 14 residues long.

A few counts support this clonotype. CDR3 sequence: CASSDSGTSWNEQFF. The CDR3 DNA reads as TGTGCCAGCAGCGACTCCGGGACTAGCTGGAATGAGCAGTTCTTC. The chain combines TRBV9 with TRBJ2-1; 9 positions match TRBD2. The CDR3 extends over 15 amino acids. Germline CDR1 SGDLS, CDR2 YYNGEE. Trimming at V came to 3 bases and at J to 7 bases, leaving 8 bases not matched to a gene.

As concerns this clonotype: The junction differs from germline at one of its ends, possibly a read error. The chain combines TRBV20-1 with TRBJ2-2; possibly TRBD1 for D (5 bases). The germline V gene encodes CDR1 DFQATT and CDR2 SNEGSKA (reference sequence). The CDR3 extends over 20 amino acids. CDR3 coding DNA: TGCAGTGCTAGAGATAATATCTTAGGCAGGGATACACCGAACACCAGGGAGCTGTTTTTT. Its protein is CSARDNILGRDTPNTRELFF.

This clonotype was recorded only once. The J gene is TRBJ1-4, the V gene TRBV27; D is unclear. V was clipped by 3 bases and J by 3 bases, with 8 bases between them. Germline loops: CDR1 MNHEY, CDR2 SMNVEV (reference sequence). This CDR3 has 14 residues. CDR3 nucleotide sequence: TGTGCCAGCAGTTTTAAGGGAGCTAATGAAAAACTGTTTTTT. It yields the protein CASSFKGANEKLFF.

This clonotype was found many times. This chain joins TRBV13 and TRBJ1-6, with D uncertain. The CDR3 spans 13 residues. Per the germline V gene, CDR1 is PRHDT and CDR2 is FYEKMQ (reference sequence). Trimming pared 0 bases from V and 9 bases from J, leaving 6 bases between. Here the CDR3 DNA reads TGTGCCAGCAGCTTAGGGCAGAGTTCACCCCTCCACTTT. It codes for CASSLGQSSPLHF.

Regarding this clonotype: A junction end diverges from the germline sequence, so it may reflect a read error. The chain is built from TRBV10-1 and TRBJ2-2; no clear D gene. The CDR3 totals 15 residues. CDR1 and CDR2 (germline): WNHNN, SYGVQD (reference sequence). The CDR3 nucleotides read TGTGCCAGCAGCCAAGATTCGCTAGTCGCCGGGGAGCTGTTTTTT. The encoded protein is CASSQDSLVAGELFF.